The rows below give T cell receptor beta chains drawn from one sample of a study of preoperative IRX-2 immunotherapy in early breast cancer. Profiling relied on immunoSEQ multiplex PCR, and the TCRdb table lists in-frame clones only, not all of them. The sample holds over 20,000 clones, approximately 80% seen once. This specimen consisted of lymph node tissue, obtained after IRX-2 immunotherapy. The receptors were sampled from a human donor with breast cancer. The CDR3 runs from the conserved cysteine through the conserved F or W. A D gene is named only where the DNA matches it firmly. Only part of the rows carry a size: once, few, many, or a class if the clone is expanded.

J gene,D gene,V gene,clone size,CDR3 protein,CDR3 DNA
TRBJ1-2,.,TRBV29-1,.,CSVEGVWGTYGYTF,TGCAGCGTTGAAGGGGTTTGGGGGACCTATGGCTACACCTTC
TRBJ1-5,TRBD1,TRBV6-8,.,CASSTTGGTQPQHF,TGTGCCAGCAGTACCACAGGGGGCACGCAGCCCCAGCATTTT
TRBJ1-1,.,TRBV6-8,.,CASSSPLNTEAFF,TGTGCCAGCAGTTCCCCCTTGAACACTGAAGCTTTCTTT
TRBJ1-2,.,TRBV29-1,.,CSVEAQGRDYGYTF,TGCAGCGTTGAAGCACAGGGTAGGGACTATGGCTACACCTTC
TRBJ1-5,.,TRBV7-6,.,CASSQGSVASNQPQHF,TGTGCCAGCAGCCAAGGATCCGTGGCTAGCAATCAGCCCCAGCATTTT
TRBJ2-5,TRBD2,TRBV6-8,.,CASSREAGGQETQYF,TGTGCCAGCAGTAGAGAGGCGGGGGGGCAAGAGACCCAGTACTTC
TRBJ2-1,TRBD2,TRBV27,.,CATSGLGLINEQFF,TGTGCCACATCGGGACTAGGGTTAATCAATGAGCAGTTCTTC
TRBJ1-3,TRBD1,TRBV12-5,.,CASGQGSGGNTIYF,TGTGCCAGCGGACAGGGTTCGGGTGGAAACACCATATATTTT
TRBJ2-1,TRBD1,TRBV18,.,CASSPVIGTGSYGEQFF,TGTGCCAGCTCCCCGGTTATCGGGACAGGGAGCTATGGTGAGCAGTTCTTC
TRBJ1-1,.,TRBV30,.,CAWSVGENTEAFF,TGTGCCTGGAGTGTAGGGGAGAACACTGAAGCTTTCTTT
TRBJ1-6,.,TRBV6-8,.,CASSYRVTYNSPLHF,TGTGCCAGCAGTTACAGGGTTACCTATAATTCACCCCTCCACTTT
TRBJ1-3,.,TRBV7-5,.,CASSPILLDRGTGNTIYF,TGTGCCAGCAGCCCCATACTTCTAGACAGGGGGACTGGAAACACCATATATTTT
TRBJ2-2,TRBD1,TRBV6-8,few,CASRQGNTGELFF,TGTGCCAGCCGACAGGGAAACACCGGGGAGCTGTTTTTT
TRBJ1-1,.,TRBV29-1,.,CSVALFGTEAFF,TGCAGCGTTGCCCTTTTTGGCACTGAAGCTTTCTTT
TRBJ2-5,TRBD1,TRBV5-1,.,CASSGGDRYQETQYF,TGCGCCAGCAGCGGCGGGGACAGGTACCAAGAGACCCAGTACTTC
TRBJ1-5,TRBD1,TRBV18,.,CASSLGTDSRQPQHF,TGTGCCAGCTCCCTGGGGACAGACTCCAGGCAGCCCCAGCATTTT
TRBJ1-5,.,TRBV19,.,CASRFRAEHQPQHF,TGTGCCAGTCGATTTAGAGCAGAGCATCAGCCCCAGCATTTT
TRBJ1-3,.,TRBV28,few,CASGPSGNTIYF,TGTGCCAGCGGACCCTCTGGAAACACCATATATTTT
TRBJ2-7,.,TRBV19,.,CASSKGGVVDEQYF,TGTGCCAGTAGTAAAGGGGGGGTTGTCGACGAGCAGTACTTC
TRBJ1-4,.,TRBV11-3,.,CASSFQTSSPNEKLFF,TGTGCCAGCAGCTTCCAGACCAGTTCGCCCAATGAAAAACTGTTTTTT
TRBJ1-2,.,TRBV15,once,CATSRDRDRSYGYTF,TGTGCCACCAGCCGAGATAGGGACCGGAGCTATGGCTACACCTTC
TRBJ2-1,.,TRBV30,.,CAWSANNEQFF,TGTGCCTGGAGTGCAAACAATGAGCAGTTCTTC
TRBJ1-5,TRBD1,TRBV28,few,CASSFRQGHQPQHF,TGTGCCAGCAGTTTCCGACAGGGTCATCAGCCCCAGCATTTT
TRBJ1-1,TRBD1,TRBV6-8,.,CAISKNAGTDMNTEAFF,TGTGCCATCAGCAAGAACGCCGGGACAGACATGAACACTGAAGCTTTCTTT
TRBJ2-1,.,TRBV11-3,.,CASSPRSIGINEQFF,TGTGCCAGCAGCCCCCGTTCCATTGGGATTAATGAGCAGTTCTTC
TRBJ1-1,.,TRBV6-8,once,CASSPRRLTEAFF,TGTGCCAGCAGCCCCCGTAGATTGACTGAAGCTTTCTTT
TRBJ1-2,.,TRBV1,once,CASSQREGDYGYTF,TGCGCCAGCAGCCAGAGGGAGGGGGACTATGGCTACACCTTC
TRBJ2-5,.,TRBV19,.,CASSINQETQYF,TGTGCCAGTAGTATTAACCAAGAGACCCAGTACTTC
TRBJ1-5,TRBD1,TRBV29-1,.,CSVGTGYNQPQHF,TGCAGCGTTGGGACAGGGTACAATCAGCCCCAGCATTTT
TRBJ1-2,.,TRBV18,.,CASSPSGQTYGYTF,TGTGCCAGCTCACCAAGCGGACAGACCTATGGCTACACCTTC
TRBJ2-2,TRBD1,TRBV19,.,CASSTRPGQALVFDGELFF,TGTGCCAGTAGTACTCGGCCGGGACAGGCCCTGGTATTTGACGGGGAGCTGTTTTTT
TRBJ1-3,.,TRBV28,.,CASSLGQTPGNTIYF,TGTGCCAGCAGTTTAGGGCAGACACCTGGAAACACCATATATTTT
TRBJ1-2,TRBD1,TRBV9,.,CASSVVTGRGYTF,TGTGCCAGCAGCGTAGTGACAGGGAGAGGCTACACCTTC
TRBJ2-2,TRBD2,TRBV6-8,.,CASSYSGLAGGHGELFF,TGTGCCAGCAGTTACTCGGGCCTAGCGGGGGGGCACGGGGAGCTGTTTTTT
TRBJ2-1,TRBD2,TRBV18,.,CASSRTSGASNEQFF,TGTGCCAGCTCACGGACTAGCGGGGCGAGCAATGAGCAGTTCTTC
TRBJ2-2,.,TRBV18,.,CASSPTGQGNTGELFF,TGTGCCAGCTCACCAACGGGGCAGGGGAACACCGGGGAGCTGTTTTTT
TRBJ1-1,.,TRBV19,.,CASSISRGWGTEAFF,TGTGCCAGTAGTATATCTCGGGGCTGGGGGACTGAAGCTTTCTTT
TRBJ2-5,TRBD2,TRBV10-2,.,CASSDPGLAGVCQETQYF,TGCGCCAGCAGTGACCCGGGACTAGCGGGGGTCTGCCAAGAGACCCAGTACTTC
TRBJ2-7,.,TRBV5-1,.,CASSLRSPGEPLSSYEQYF,TGCGCCAGCAGCTTGCGCAGCCCGGGAGAGCCTTTGAGCTCCTACGAGCAGTACTTC
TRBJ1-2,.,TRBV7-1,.,CASSLELADGYTF,TGTGCCAGCAGCTTAGAGTTGGCGGATGGCTACACCTTC
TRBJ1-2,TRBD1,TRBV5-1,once,CASSSGQGDYGYTF,TGCGCCAGCAGCTCGGGACAGGGGGACTATGGCTACACCTTC
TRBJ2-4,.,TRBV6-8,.,CASSVVREANIQYF,TGTGCCAGCAGTGTAGTAAGGGAGGCAAACATTCAGTACTTC
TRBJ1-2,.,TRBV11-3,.,CASSLVRGLGQFYGYTF,TGTGCCAGCAGCTTAGTGAGGGGTTTGGGGCAGTTCTATGGCTACACCTTC
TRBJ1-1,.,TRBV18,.,CASSRLETGLPRNTEAFF,TGTGCCAGCTCACGACTGGAGACAGGACTGCCTAGGAACACTGAAGCTTTCTTT
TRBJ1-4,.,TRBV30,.,CAWSVDIREKLFF,TGTGCCTGGAGTGTAGACATCCGGGAAAAACTGTTTTTT